The rows below give T cell receptor beta chains drawn from one sample of a study of OX40 agonist ivuxolimab in advanced cancers. Generated by immunoSEQ multiplex PCR, the TCRdb table keeps only in-frame clones and is missing some. The sample contains 55,000 to 75,000 clones, about 90% of which appear only once. The sequencing here drew on CD4+ or CD8+ T cells sorted from blood, taken in a trial of the OX40 agonist ivuxolimab. These receptors were collected from an adult with an advanced solid tumor such as melanoma, head and neck, liver or kidney cancer. Both conserved end residues are part of each CDR3.

V gene	J gene	CDR3 protein
TRBV6-1	TRBJ1-1	CASTRVGTGNTEAFF
TRBV7-9	TRBJ2-1	CASSPGLAWNEQFF
TRBV4-1	TRBJ1-1	CASSQAVRGYTEAFF
TRBV7-9	TRBJ2-1	CASSEGGPRIF
TRBV6-1	TRBJ2-2	CANSPGPYSGELFF
TRBV7-2	TRBJ2-3	CASSLATPWAPSTDTQYF
TRBV19	TRBJ2-7	CASRKTGTSGYEQYF
TRBV7-2	TRBJ1-1	CASSPRQMRAEAFF
TRBV30	TRBJ1-5	CAWSVLGGQPQHF
TRBV7-2	TRBJ2-1	CASSISGTSAEQFF
TRBV7-2	TRBJ2-5	CASSPRDRRDQETQYF
TRBV10-2	TRBJ1-5	CASTTDPNQPQHF
TRBV30	TRBJ2-3	CAWSLSFPDTQYF
TRBV5-1	TRBJ2-1	CASSFADRGHEQFF
TRBV28	TRBJ2-7	CASSLSAPPTSYEQYF
TRBV27	TRBJ1-2	CASGTQNDYGYTF
TRBV5-4	TRBJ1-5	CASSLQGPGGSNQPQHF
TRBV5-1	TRBJ2-5	CASSLEPGLAVQETQYF
TRBV9	TRBJ2-3	CASSVALDSHRDTQYF
TRBV4-3	TRBJ2-3	CASSRGWSDTQYF